The clone carrying this T cell receptor (beta chain) was observed a handful of times. Its cognate antigen is unknown. Amplification used 60 Vbeta primers and 13 Jbeta primers. Data came from immunoSEQ multiplex PCR; TCRdb stores just in-frame clones and leaves some out. This table has 90,000 to 100,000 clones, around a tenth appearing once. The germline V and J ends were trimmed by 4 bases and 2 bases, with 10 bases remaining between them. Germline V gene sequence: CDR1 SGHTS, CDR2 YDEGEE. The CDR3 consists of 13 residues. This sample stems from a study of cytomegalovirus exposure and HLA in healthy donors. The overall study: An earlier analysis identified 95 million to 120 million unique TCR beta sequences in about 200 million T cells.

Whole-study results and caveats: Per a later analysis, HLA-associated TCR beta chains showed more clonal expansion than other, equally common TCR beta chains.

Each donor was healthy, and each was a bone marrow donor. The rearrangement joins TRBV5-8 to TRBJ2-7; D is perhaps TRBD1 (5 bases). The sequence came from a man aged 50 to 59 in good health and CMV-seropositive. Sequencing input: PBMCs. CDR3 amino acids: CASSPQTAYEQYF. DNA for the CDR3: TGTGCCAGCAGCCCGCAGACAGCCTACGAGCAGTACTTC.